This TCR beta chain was profiled in a study of response to subunit inactivated influenza vaccine. TCRdb called the RT-PCR reads again in MiXCR, with one record for every CDR3 protein. The data contain roughly 710,000 distinct CDR3 sequences, around 13% of them singletons. This clonotype has only a few counts. This clonotype was obtained from a man aged 45-60 years who received an inactivated influenza vaccine. The sequenced sample was PBMCs from blood, obtained less than 15 days before vaccination.

This CDR3 is CASRPLGAAGDTQYF. The CDR3 coding sequence is TGTGCCAGCAGGCCCCTAGGGGCCGCCGGAGATACGCAGTATTTT. The chain carries TRBV12-3 or TRBV12-4 and TRBJ2-3; D might be TRBD1 (5 bases). There are 15 residues in the CDR3. Trimming removed 6 bases from V and 5 bases from J, with 18 bases in between.